Presented here are 27 T cell receptor beta chains from one specimen sequenced in a study of blood T cell repertoires in COVID-19. Sequenced by immunoSEQ multiplex PCR; TCRdb stores in-frame clones only, minus some. The table includes under 300,000 clones, around 88% detected once. The sequencing sample was made of peripheral blood. The receptors shown here come from a man of 80 years or more with acute or convalescent COVID-19.

V is TRBV7-3 and J is TRBJ2-1; 7 bases agree with TRBD2. CDR1 SGHTA and CDR2 FQGTGA come from the germline V gene. This CDR3 region has 13 residues. V lost 4 bases and J lost 7; bases outside the gene matches: 4. The CDR3 loop reads CASSYGLGNEQFF. The CDR3 nucleotides are TGTGCCAGCAGCTATGGACTAGGTAATGAGCAGTTCTTC.

This chain joins TRBV4-3 and TRBJ1-1, with D tentatively TRBD1 (5 bases). CDR3 length equals 14 residues. The V and J ends lost 0 bases and 3 bases respectively, with 8 bases between them. CDR1 LGHNA and CDR2 YSLEER come from the germline V gene. The CDR3 nucleotides are TGCGCCAGCAGCCAAGAGGGGGGTCACACTGAAGCTTTCTTT. Translating it yields CASSQEGGHTEAFF.

V gene TRBV7-8 combines with J gene TRBJ1-3, with D unresolved. In germline, CDR1 is SGHVS, CDR2 FQNEAQ. This CDR3 is 16 amino acids long. V was shortened by 1 base and J by 0 bases, with 10 bases between the two germline ends. The CDR3 coding sequence is TGTGCCAGCAGCTTAGTGAGACGGGGCTCTGGAAACACCATATATTTT. Its translation: CASSLVRRGSGNTIYF.

This clone was recorded only once. This chain uses TRBV6-5 with TRBJ1-5; perhaps TRBD1 as D (5 bases). The CDR3 extends over 15 amino acids. Germline assignment: CDR1 MNHEY and CDR2 SVGAGI. V was trimmed by 0 bases and J by 4 bases, leaving 10 bases between them. The chain's CDR3 is CASSYSTGRNQPQHF. The CDR3 DNA reads TGTGCCAGCAGTTACTCAACAGGAAGGAATCAGCCCCAGCATTTT.

CDR3 in DNA: TGTGCCAGCAGCCACACGACGGGACCCCAGCATTTT. Protein sequence: CASSHTTGPQHF. The gene calls are TRBV7-9 and TRBJ1-5, with D unclear. Germline CDR1 and CDR2: SEHNR and FQNEAQ (reference sequence). The CDR3 covers 12 residues. With 5 bases removed from V and 10 bases from J, the gap between germline ends came to 12 bases.

The rearrangement links TRBV19 to TRBJ1-5, with TRBD1 matching 7 bases. The germline CDR1 and CDR2 sequences are LNHDA and SQIVND (reference sequence). The CDR3 is 13 residues long. V shed 6 bases, J shed 5 bases, and the junction held 4 bases outside the gene matches. CDR3 region: CASRRQGDQPQHF. The CDR3 DNA follows: TGTGCCAGTAGAAGACAGGGCGATCAGCCCCAGCATTTT.

V gene TRBV19 combines with J gene TRBJ2-5; TRBD1 agrees at 11 bases. Germline V gene lookup returns CDR1 LNHDA and CDR2 SQIVND (reference sequence). This CDR3 is built from 14 residues. Trimming removed 6 bases from V and 9 bases from J; junction bases left unmatched: 9. This CDR3 reads CASRGTGGLLAQYF. The CDR3 nucleotides are TGTGCCAGTAGGGGGACAGGGGGGCTTTTGGCCCAGTACTTC.

As DNA, the CDR3 is TGTGCCAGCAGTTACGACAACCGGGACAGGGTGAATGGCTACACCTTC. As protein: CASSYDNRDRVNGYTF. This chain joins TRBV27 and TRBJ1-2, with 9 positions matching TRBD1. V shed 4 bases and J 6 bases; nucleotides not matched to a gene: 12. This CDR3 contains 16 residues. Germline CDR1 reads MNHEY; CDR2 reads SMNVEV (reference sequence).

The V gene is TRBV28, the J gene TRBJ2-3, with 8 nucleotides matching TRBD2. Losses at the gene ends were 6 bases for V and 3 bases for J; bases not matched to a gene: 11. Germline assignment: CDR1 MDHEN and CDR2 SYDVKM. There are 16 residues in the CDR3. CDR3 nucleotides: TGTGCCAGCAGCCCCCCTTGGCGGGAGGTGACAGATACGCAGTATTTT. Protein sequence: CASSPPWREVTDTQYF.

The V call is TRBV5-1, the J call TRBJ2-7, with 7 positions matching TRBD1. Germline V CDR1 and CDR2: SGHRS, YFSETQ. The CDR3 sequence is 14 residues long. Germline trimming cut 5 bases from V and 1 base from J; bases unmatched to any gene: 6. The CDR3 nucleotides read TGCGCCAGCAGACCCGACAGGGATTCCTACGAGCAGTACTTC. Amino acids: CASRPDRDSYEQYF.

The chain is built from TRBV9 and TRBJ2-1, with a weak D call TRBD2 (7 bases). The CDR3 runs to 14 residues. Trimming took 3 bases from V and 3 from J, leaving 10 bases between them. Germline V gene sequence: CDR1 SGDLS, CDR2 YYNGEE. CDR3 nucleotides: TGTGCCAGCAGCGCAAGGGGGGGCTACAATGAGCAGTTCTTC. Protein: CASSARGGYNEQFF.

This rearrangement joins TRBV7-2 to TRBJ2-7, with no clear D. The germline V gene encodes CDR1 SGHTA and CDR2 FQGNSA. The CDR3 consists of 14 residues. The germline V and J ends were trimmed by 1 base and 2 bases, with 9 bases remaining between them. In nucleotides, the CDR3 is TGTGCCAGCAGCTTAGACAGATACACCTACGAGCAGTACTTC. Its translation is CASSLDRYTYEQYF.

The chain combines TRBV6-5 with TRBJ2-1; no clear D gene. Trimming removed 7 bases from V and 7 bases from J, with 11 bases in between. Germline assignment: CDR1 MNHEY and CDR2 SVGAGI. There are 12 residues in the CDR3. As DNA, the CDR3 is TGTGCCAGCAAAGCCTCTGCGAATGAGCAGTTCTTC. It encodes CASKASANEQFF.

The chain carries TRBV15 and TRBJ1-4; the match to TRBD1 covers 8 bases. The CDR3 contains 16 residues. After removal of 0 bases from V and 4 bases from J, the junction contained 4 bases not matched to a gene. Germline values: CDR1 LNHNV, CDR2 YYDKDF (reference sequence). The CDR3 nucleotides are TGTGCCACCAGCAGAGATGGGACAGGAAGTAATGAAAAACTGTTTTTT. It yields the protein CATSRDGTGSNEKLFF.

The chain combines TRBV4-1 with TRBJ1-4; 8 nucleotides align to TRBD1. V lost 3 bases to trimming and J lost 2 bases; unmatched junction nucleotides: 8. The CDR3 spans 17 residues. Per germline, CDR1 MGHRA and CDR2 YSYEKL. CDR3 amino acids: CASSHGQGLSTNEKLFF. CDR3 coding DNA: TGCGCCAGCAGCCACGGACAGGGATTGTCCACTAATGAAAAACTGTTTTTT.

The chain employs TRBV7-2 and TRBJ1-5; TRBD1 matches 7 bases. The germline V gene encodes CDR1 SGHTA and CDR2 FQGNSA. V shed 5 bases and J 10 bases; nucleotides not matched to a gene: 8. This CDR3 contains 13 residues. The CDR3 DNA is TGTGCCAGCAGCCCCCAGACAGGGAGACCCCAGCATTTT. Amino acids: CASSPQTGRPQHF.

Note on this clone: This CDR3 is also generated by other DNA sequences in the sample. This chain connects TRBV3-1 (or the pseudogene TRBV3-2) to TRBJ1-1, with a weak D call TRBD1 (6 bases). Germline CDR1 reads LGHDT; CDR2 reads YNNKEL (reference sequence). This CDR3 spans 15 amino acids. With 4 bases removed from V and 0 bases from J, the gap between germline ends came to 12 bases. This chain's CDR3 is CASSRTGTLNTEAFF. CDR3 coding DNA: TGTGCCAGCAGCCGCACCGGGACATTGAACACTGAAGCTTTCTTT.

This chain links TRBV5-4 with TRBJ2-3; TRBD2 matches at 12 bases. CDR3 length equals 16 residues. Germline loops: CDR1 SGHNT, CDR2 YYREEE (reference sequence). Trimming took 4 bases from V and 4 from J; bases not matched to a gene: 7. CDR3 in DNA: TGTGCCAGCAGCCCCGGACTAGCGGGATGGCCAGATACGCAGTATTTT. Protein product: CASSPGLAGWPDTQYF.

This clone was seen just once. This chain joins TRBV28 and TRBJ1-6; D is ambiguous. The CDR3 contains 12 residues. Trimming took off 6 bases at V and 10 bases at J, with 10 bases between the two ends. Germline V gene sequence: CDR1 MDHEN, CDR2 SYDVKM. CDR3 sequence: CASSPGGSPLHF. In DNA form, the CDR3 reads TGTGCCAGCAGCCCCGGAGGGTCACCCCTCCACTTT.

There are many counts of this clone. This chain joins TRBV6-6 and TRBJ2-3, with D tentatively TRBD1 (6 bases). Germline CDR1 and CDR2: MNHNY and SVGAGI (reference sequence). The CDR3 covers 15 residues. The V gene lost 5 bases and the J gene lost 0 bases, with 12 bases spanning the gap. CDR3 DNA: TGTGCCAGCAGTAGGGACACCGGAAGCACAGATACGCAGTATTTT. It specifies CASSRDTGSTDTQYF.

The rearrangement joins TRBV14 to TRBJ2-1, with TRBD2 matching 11 bases. Germline V gene data show CDR1 as SGHDN and CDR2 as FVKESK. Losses at the gene ends were 6 bases for V and 9 bases for J; bases not matched to a gene: 10. There are 15 residues in the CDR3. The chain's CDR3 is CASRLSGGARSEQFF. CDR3 DNA: TGTGCCAGCAGACTTAGCGGGGGGGCCCGGTCTGAGCAGTTCTTC.

The chain couples TRBV6-5 to TRBJ1-4; tentative D call: TRBD1 (5 bases). Germline values: CDR1 MNHEY, CDR2 SVGAGI. Trimming removed 6 bases at V and 8 bases at J, with 16 bases between. The CDR3 is made up of 14 amino acids. The CDR3 DNA is TGTGCCAGCAGAAATCGGGCCCCAGGGGAAAAACTGTTTTTT. This sequence encodes CASRNRAPGEKLFF.

This rearrangement joins TRBV29-1 to TRBJ1-1, with TRBD1 as a possible D gene (5 bases). The CDR3 totals 14 residues. Trimming removed 5 bases from V and 0 bases from J, with 13 bases in between. Looked up from germline, CDR1 is SQVTM and CDR2 is ANQGSEA. CDR3 in DNA: TGCAGCGTTAATGGCGGGGCCCTGAACACTGAAGCTTTCTTT. Its protein is CSVNGGALNTEAFF.

The CDR3 loop reads CASSGGTPKAGELFF. The CDR3 DNA is TGTGCCAGCAGTGGGGGGACTCCGAAGGCCGGGGAGCTGTTTTTT. V gene TRBV25-1 combines with J gene TRBJ2-2; a possible D gene is TRBD2 (6 bases). Germline loops: CDR1 MGHDK, CDR2 SYGVNS. Trimming took off 4 bases at V and 6 bases at J, with 15 bases between the two ends. The CDR3 loop spans 15 amino acids.

The chain couples TRBV2 to TRBJ2-5, with a tentative D call TRBD2 (6 bases). CDR3 size: 15 residues. The V gene lost 5 bases and the J gene lost 5 bases, with 18 bases spanning the gap. CDR1 is SNHLY and CDR2 is FYNNEI in the germline V gene. CDR3 protein: CASSLRGGVWETQYF. The CDR3 bases are TGTGCCAGCAGTTTGCGGGGCGGGGTCTGGGAGACCCAGTACTTC.

This chain uses TRBV4-1 with TRBJ2-3, with 8 bases that match TRBD1. The CDR3 totals 15 residues. Germline CDR1 is MGHRA and CDR2 is YSYEKL. J gave up 7 bases and V 2 bases, and 8 bases lay outside the gene matches. In DNA form, the CDR3 reads TGCGCCAGCAGCCAAAGGACAGGGTGGTCAAATACGCAGTATTTT. This gives the protein CASSQRTGWSNTQYF.

V and J are TRBV28 and TRBJ1-2; TRBD1 aligns across 9 bases. The germline CDR1 and CDR2 sequences are MDHEN and SYDVKM. The ends lost 6 bases at V and 8 bases at J; junction bases unmatched: 7. The CDR3 is 13 amino acids. The CDR3 DNA follows: TGTGCCAGCAGCCTAACAGGGGGCAGGGGCTACACCTTC. It is translated as CASSLTGGRGYTF.